Below, 15 T cell receptor beta chains from the same sample are listed, as sequenced in a study of cytomegalovirus exposure and HLA in healthy donors. It was with 60 Vbeta and 13 Jbeta primers that the PCR ran. Assay: immunoSEQ multiplex PCR; the TCRdb copy retains only in-frame clones and omits some. Of approximately 140,000 clones listed, around 67% were seen once; the top ten hold 1.5% to 2%. Material for sequencing was PBMCs. These receptor sequences come from a woman aged 18-30 years in good health and CMV-seronegative.

The chain employs TRBV7-3 and TRBJ2-3; unclear D gene. CDR1 SGHTA and CDR2 FQGTGA come from the germline V gene. This CDR3 region has 15 residues. Trimming left V 5 bases short and J 6 bases short, with 18 bases between. CDR3 in amino acids: CASSPTRSNSDTQYF. The CDR3 DNA reads TGTGCCAGCAGCCCCACCAGGTCCAACTCCGATACGCAGTATTTT.

The chain is built from TRBV5-1 and TRBJ2-1; 10 nucleotides line up with TRBD2. The V gene end was trimmed by 2 bases and the J gene end by 8 bases; junction bases not matched to a gene: 4. The germline V gene has CDR1 SGHRS and CDR2 YFSETQ. The CDR3 loop spans 14 amino acids. The CDR3 nucleotides read TGCGCCAGCAGCTTCCTAGCGGGAGTGGATGAGCAGTTCTTC. Translated, it gives CASSFLAGVDEQFF.

This chain joins TRBV11-3 and TRBJ1-4; 9 bases match TRBD1. From germline, CDR1 is SGHNT and CDR2 YENEEA. This CDR3 spans 16 amino acids. V lost 5 bases and J lost 7; bases outside the gene matches: 11. The CDR3 region has the DNA TGTGCCAGCAGCCCTAGTGGGACAGGGCGGAGTGAAAAACTGTTTTTT. Residues: CASSPSGTGRSEKLFF.

The chain links TRBV5-1 to TRBJ1-1; D gene unclear. V gave up 1 base and J gave up 0 bases, with 13 bases separating them. The CDR3 is made up of 16 amino acids. Per germline, CDR1 SGHRS and CDR2 YFSETQ. CDR3 bases: TGCGCCAGCAGCTTGCAGGCTGGCCGGATGAACACTGAAGCTTTCTTT. Its translation is CASSLQAGRMNTEAFF.

This sequence joins TRBV9 and TRBJ1-6; D not resolved. The germline CDR1 and CDR2 sequences are SGDLS and YYNGEE. V was pared by 0 bases and J by 6 bases, with 7 bases between. The CDR3 length is 14 residues. Here the CDR3 DNA reads TGTGCCAGCAGCGTAGCCCAGGTTAATTCACCCCTCCACTTT. It codes for CASSVAQVNSPLHF. Full variable domain (outside the CDR3, taken from reference TRBV9 and TRBJ1-6): DSGVTQTPKHLITATGQRVTLRCSPRSGDLSVYWYQQSLDQGLQFLIQYYNGEERAKGNILERFSAQQFPDLHSELNLSSLELGDSALYFCASSVAQVNSPLHFGNGTRLTVT.

This rearrangement joins TRBV5-1 to TRBJ2-7; D perhaps matches TRBD2 (6 bases). Trimming took 4 bases from V and 5 from J, leaving 19 bases between them. The CDR3 contains 15 residues. Germline loops: CDR1 SGHRS, CDR2 YFSETQ. The CDR3 region is CASSGGGTGGDEQYF. DNA of the CDR3: TGCGCCAGCAGCGGTGGGGGAACCGGAGGGGACGAGCAGTACTTC.

The rearrangement joins TRBV7-9 to TRBJ2-7; 8 bases line up with TRBD1. From germline, CDR1 is SEHNR and CDR2 FQNEAQ (reference sequence). V dropped 5 bases and J dropped 4; count of bases not matched to a gene: 10. The CDR3 loop spans 15 amino acids. CDR3: CASSHPGQESYEQYF. The CDR3, as DNA: TGTGCCAGCAGCCATCCGGGACAGGAGTCTTACGAGCAGTACTTC. Based on the CDR3 plus reference TRBV7-9 and TRBJ2-7, the full variable domain is DTGVSQNPRHKITKRGQNVTFRCDPISEHNRLYWYRQTLGQGPEFLTYFQNEAQLEKSRLLSDRFSAERPKGSFSTLEIQRTEQGDSAMYLCASSHPGQESYEQYFGPGTRLTVT.

The chain recombines TRBV2 with TRBJ2-3; 7 nucleotides agree with TRBD2. The V segment lost 6 bases and the J segment 6 bases; nucleotides outside the gene matches: 15. The CDR3 has 16 residues. Germline V gene data show CDR1 as SNHLY and CDR2 as FYNNEI. The CDR3 here is CASRGGLREIRDTQYF. The CDR3 nucleotides are TGTGCCAGCAGAGGAGGGTTGCGGGAGATTCGGGATACGCAGTATTTT.

This clone was seen a few times. This chain connects TRBV7-6 to TRBJ1-3; possible D gene TRBD1, 5 bases. Germline values: CDR1 SGHVS, CDR2 FNYEAQ. CDR3 size: 14 residues. Trimming pared 8 bases from V and 3 bases from J, leaving 14 bases between. The CDR3 region has the DNA TGTGCCAGCCGGCCGGGGGAAAATGGAAACACCATATATTTT. As protein: CASRPGENGNTIYF.

The chain employs TRBV11-2 and TRBJ1-4; TRBD1 might be the D (5 bases). Germline V CDR1 and CDR2: SGHAT, FQNNGV. This CDR3 spans 14 amino acids. Trimming left V 1 base short and J 11 bases short, with 14 bases between. The CDR3 reads CASSLGALGGKLFF. CDR3 sequence (DNA): TGTGCCAGCAGCTTAGGGGCCCTGGGGGGGAAACTGTTTTTT.

The chain's CDR3 is CASSWRGGEQYF. CDR3 bases: TGTGCCAGCAGTTGGAGGGGAGGCGAGCAGTACTTC. The rearrangement links TRBV27 to TRBJ2-7; perhaps TRBD2 as D (6 bases). With 4 bases removed from V and 6 bases from J, the gap between germline ends came to 10 bases. Germline loops: CDR1 MNHEY, CDR2 SMNVEV (reference sequence). The CDR3 length is 12 residues.

For the CDR3, the DNA is TGTGCCAGCAGTCTCACAGGGGGTACGTACACTGAAGCTTTCTTT. Its translation: CASSLTGGTYTEAFF. V gene TRBV27 combines with J gene TRBJ1-1, with TRBD1 identical over 8 bases. Germline V gives CDR1 MNHEY, CDR2 SMNVEV (reference sequence). CDR3 length: 15 amino acids. V was pared by 5 bases and J by 3 bases, with 8 bases of the junction left unmatched.

The genes are TRBV5-1 and TRBJ1-6; no definite D call. V lost 0 bases and J 6 bases, leaving 16 bases between the germline ends. The CDR3 has 17 amino acids. CDR1 and CDR2 from the germline V gene are SGHRS and YFSETQ. CDR3 sequence (DNA): TGCGCCAGCAGCTTGGATATCATCCCCGGAGCTAATTCACCCCTCCACTTT. Translation: CASSLDIIPGANSPLHF. The full variable domain, completed using reference TRBV5-1 and TRBJ1-6, is KAGVTQTPRYLIKTRGQQVTLSCSPISGHRSVSWYQQTPGQGLQFLFEYFSETQRNKGNFPGRFSGRQFSNSRSEMNVSTLELGDSALYLCASSLDIIPGANSPLHFGNGTRLTVT.

This clone turned up a few times. V usage is TRBV28 and J usage is TRBJ1-1; no reliable D call. Between the trimmed V and J ends, which lost 6 bases and 3 bases, there was a span of 8 bases. The CDR3 runs 12 residues. Germline CDR1 MDHEN, CDR2 SYDVKM. The CDR3 nucleotides read TGTGCCAGCAGGCGGATGGACACTGAAGCTTTCTTT. Translated, it gives CASRRMDTEAFF.

The chain recombines TRBV5-1 with TRBJ1-4; 8 bases match TRBD1. V lost 4 bases and J lost 4; bases outside the gene matches: 3. The CDR3 has 14 amino acids. Germline lookup yields CDR1 SGHRS and CDR2 YFSETQ. The CDR3 protein is CASSTGQDNEKLFF. DNA for the CDR3: TGCGCCAGCAGCACGGGACAGGATAATGAAAAACTGTTTTTT.